Below, 13 T cell receptor beta chains from the same sample are listed, as sequenced in a study of shared clonotypes between healthy human individuals. Assay used: immunoSEQ multiplex PCR; TCRdb lists only in-frame clones, some missing. The sample lists some 2,000,000 clones; 85% to 95% were seen once. Sequenced material: naive CD4+ T cells sorted from blood. The subset was: CD45RA+ positively selected. These receptors were taken from a young man in good health.

The chain has TRBV19 and TRBJ2-2; a possible D gene is TRBD2 (6 bases). Germline V gene sequence: CDR1 LNHDA, CDR2 SQIVND (reference sequence). The germline V and J ends were trimmed by 9 bases and 1 base, with 27 bases remaining between them. The CDR3 has 19 residues. The CDR3: CASGQILWGGPGNTGELFF. The CDR3 DNA reads TGTGCCAGCGGGCAAATCCTTTGGGGAGGACCGGGGAACACCGGGGAGCTGTTTTTT.

The chain carries TRBV30 and TRBJ1-1, with D unclear. CDR1 GTSNPN and CDR2 SVGIG come from the germline V gene (reference sequence). CDR3 length: 11 amino acids. CDR3 sequence (DNA): TGTGCTCGAAAAAGGGACACTGAAGCTTTCTTT. It encodes CARKRDTEAFF.

The CDR3 DNA follows: TGTGCCTGGAGTGTAACCCGAGGGACTCCATATGGCTACACCTTC. Its protein is CAWSVTRGTPYGYTF. The chain recombines TRBV30 with TRBJ1-2; TRBD1 is a possible D gene (5 bases). The CDR3 is 15 residues long. V lost 0 bases, J lost 5 bases, and 16 bases lay in between. Germline-derived CDR1 and CDR2 are GTSNPN and SVGIG (reference sequence).

J is TRBJ1-6 and V is TRBV7-3, with D perhaps matching TRBD1 (5 bases). Trimming left V 5 bases short and J 7 bases short, with 12 bases between. CDR3 size: 14 residues. CDR1 SGHTA and CDR2 FQGTGA come from the germline V gene. CDR3 DNA: TGTGCCAGCAGCCCAAGGGGCCGAAATTCACCCCTCCACTTT. It codes for CASSPRGRNSPLHF.

This clone was detected only once. The rearrangement joins TRBV5-4 to TRBJ2-3, with a tentative D call TRBD1 (6 bases). The CDR3 extends over 16 amino acids. Deletions cut 4 bases from V and 6 bases from J, with 21 bases between. CDR1 and CDR2 from the germline V gene are SGHNT and YYREEE (reference sequence). Written as DNA, the CDR3 is TGTGCCAGCAGCAAGCTTATGATCCAGGGGAGTGATACGCAGTATTTT. This translates into CASSKLMIQGSDTQYF.

This chain connects TRBV29-1 to TRBJ2-5; D could derive from TRBD1 or TRBD2 (6 bases each). Germline lookup yields CDR1 SQVTM and CDR2 ANQGSEA. The CDR3 contains 13 residues. The V and J ends lost 5 bases and 3 bases respectively, with 13 bases between them. CDR3 coding DNA: TGCAGCGTTCAGAAGGGGGGAGAAGAGACCCAGTACTTC. Translating it yields CSVQKGGEETQYF.

V gene TRBV27 combines with J gene TRBJ1-3; tentatively, D is TRBD1 (5 bases). This CDR3 region has 16 residues. V was pared by 6 bases and J by 4 bases, with 19 bases between. Germline CDR1 MNHEY, CDR2 SMNVEV (reference sequence). The CDR3 coding sequence is TGTGCCAGCAGCCCTCGTGGGGGGGATCGCGGAAACACCATATATTTT. It codes for CASSPRGGDRGNTIYF.

The genes are TRBV5-4 and TRBJ1-6; weak D call: TRBD1 (6 bases). V lost 0 bases, J lost 7 bases, and 11 bases lay in between. Germline lookup yields CDR1 SGHNT and CDR2 YYREEE (reference sequence). The CDR3 has 15 amino acids. The CDR3 DNA reads TGTGCCAGCAGCTTGGACCCAGGGGTCAATTCACCCCTCCACTTT. It translates to CASSLDPGVNSPLHF.

The chain has TRBV4-3 and TRBJ2-1; D perhaps matches TRBD2 (5 bases). Germline lookup yields CDR1 LGHNA and CDR2 YSLEER. Trimming removed 0 bases at V and 7 bases at J, with 10 bases between. The CDR3 sequence is 14 residues long. The CDR3 DNA follows: TGCGCCAGCAGCCAAGATCAACTAGGGAATGAGCAGTTCTTC. Translated, it gives CASSQDQLGNEQFF.

The gene calls are TRBV30 and TRBJ1-6; TRBD1 matches 9 bases. This CDR3 has 16 amino acids. V lost 3 bases and J lost 6; bases outside the gene matches: 9. Germline CDR1 GTSNPN, CDR2 SVGIG (reference sequence). CDR3 sequence reads: CAWSVTGTGSNSPLHF. The CDR3, as DNA: TGTGCCTGGAGCGTCACCGGGACAGGGAGTAATTCACCCCTCCACTTT.

The chain is built from TRBV19 and TRBJ1-6; D unresolved. The germline CDR1 and CDR2 sequences are LNHDA and SQIVND (reference sequence). There are 13 residues in the CDR3. V lost 7 bases and J lost 5, with 9 bases in between. The chain's CDR3 is CASTGQNNSPLHF. CDR3 bases: TGTGCCAGTACTGGGCAGAATAATTCACCCCTCCACTTT.

The chain employs TRBV4-1 and TRBJ2-3, with D hard to call. CDR1 and CDR2 from the germline V gene are MGHRA and YSYEKL. Trimming took off 2 bases at V and 2 bases at J, with 11 bases between the two ends. The CDR3 is made up of 15 amino acids. The CDR3 DNA reads as TGCGCCAGCAGCCAAACACTGCCGCTCACAGATACGCAGTATTTT. Encoded protein: CASSQTLPLTDTQYF.

This clone was seen just once. The V call is TRBV10-3, the J call TRBJ2-3, with D possibly being TRBD1 (6 bases). V was clipped by 6 bases and J by 1 base, with 11 bases between them. Per the germline V gene, CDR1 is ENHRY and CDR2 is SYGVKD. CDR3 length equals 14 residues. This chain's CDR3 is CAISQQGGTDTQYF. The CDR3 DNA reads as TGTGCCATCAGCCAACAGGGCGGCACAGATACGCAGTATTTT.